This is a list of T cell receptor beta chains from one sample in a study of blood T cells in healthy people across ages. TCRdb called the 5' RACE reads again in MiXCR, with one record for every CDR3 protein. The sample records 650,000 to 1,000,000 distinct CDR3 sequences, roughly 35% being singletons. Sequenced sample: blood. All receptors come from a man between 18 and 35 years old in good health. CDR3s include the opening cysteine and the closing phenylalanine or tryptophan. A D gene is named only where the DNA matches it firmly. Expanded clones are given a class, and other clones once, few, many or no size at all.

j_call,v_call,d_call,clone_size,cdr3_nt,cdr3_aa
TRBJ1-1,TRBV13,NA,NA,TGTGCCAGCAGCTTAGCCCCACGCGGAGATGGGAGTTGGGCTTTCTTT,CASSLAPRGDGSWAFF
TRBJ1-1,TRBV7-9,NA,few,TGTGCCAGCAGCTTAACCACAGGGGAAGCTTTCTTT,CASSLTTGEAFF
TRBJ1-5,TRBV20-1,NA,few,TGCAGTGCTAGAGATTCCAGGGAGGTTAATCAGCCCCAGCATTTT,CSARDSREVNQPQHF
TRBJ2-5,TRBV7-3,TRBD2,many,TGTGCCAGCAGCTTAGGGGTAGCGGGGGGCCAAGAGACCCAGTACTTC,CASSLGVAGGQETQYF
TRBJ2-1,TRBV6-1,NA,NA,TGTGCCAGCAGTGGGGGGGCTAAATACAATGAGCAGTTCTTC,CASSGGAKYNEQFF
TRBJ2-3,TRBV12-3/TRBV12-4,NA,NA,TGTGCCAGCAGCCAGAACAGGAAGGATACGCAGTATTTT,CASSQNRKDTQYF
TRBJ1-6,TRBV5-4,TRBD1,NA,TGTGCCAGCAGCTTCCCGGGACAGGGTACGAATTCACCCCTCCACTTT,CASSFPGQGTNSPLHF
TRBJ1-2,TRBV6-1,TRBD1,few,TGTGCCAGCAGCCCAGACGCCGGACAGGGGATCTATGGCTACACCTTC,CASSPDAGQGIYGYTF
TRBJ1-2,TRBV20-1,NA,many,TGCAGTGCTAGAGTGGGGTCGGGTGGCTACACCTTC,CSARVGSGGYTF
TRBJ1-1,TRBV5-1,TRBD1,NA,TGCGCCAGCAGCCCCCGGGCAGGGGGCCTGTACACTGAAGCTTTCTTT,CASSPRAGGLYTEAFF
TRBJ2-2,TRBV19,NA,NA,TGTGCCAGCGGGACACAATACACCGGGGAGCTGTTTTTT,CASGTQYTGELFF
TRBJ1-6,TRBV4-2,TRBD1,once,TGTGCCAGCAGCCAAGATTTCGACAGGGGGTATCCACCCCTCCACTTT,CASSQDFDRGYPPLHF
TRBJ2-3,TRBV7-9,TRBD2,few,TGTGCCAGCAGGCCACGGAACGGGGGGGCAGATACGCAGTATTTT,CASRPRNGGADTQYF
TRBJ1-5,TRBV2,TRBD1,few,TGTGCCAGCAGTGACAGGACAGGGGGCAGCAATCAGCCCCAGCATTTT,CASSDRTGGSNQPQHF
TRBJ2-1,TRBV20-1,NA,NA,TGCAGTGCTAGGAGGGCGGGGTCCTACAATGAGCAGTTCTTC,CSARRAGSYNEQFF
TRBJ1-4,TRBV4-2,TRBD1,NA,TGTGCCAGCAGCCAAGTGGGACAGGTCCTTAATGAAAAACTGTTTTTT,CASSQVGQVLNEKLFF
TRBJ1-2,TRBV2,TRBD1,NA,TGTGCCAGCAAACTAAACAGGGGAGGCTACACCTTC,CASKLNRGGYTF
TRBJ1-1,TRBV5-5,NA,NA,TGTGCCAGCAGCTTTACAGAATACACTGAAGCTTTCTTT,CASSFTEYTEAFF
TRBJ2-7,TRBV20-1,NA,few,TGCAGTGCTAGTCCGAACTACGAGCAGTACTTC,CSASPNYEQYF
TRBJ2-5,TRBV10-3,TRBD1,NA,TGTGCCATCAGTGAGTCACTCGGGACAGCAAAAGAGACCCAGTACTTC,CAISESLGTAKETQYF
TRBJ1-4,TRBV20-1,NA,NA,TGCAGTGCTAGAGATCGGGGGGGAACTAATGAAAAACTGTTTTTT,CSARDRGGTNEKLFF
TRBJ2-7,TRBV10-3,NA,few,TGTGCCATCAGTGTAAAAGCGCCCACCTACAATGAGCAGTACTTC,CAISVKAPTYNEQYF
TRBJ2-3,TRBV5-1,NA,NA,TGCGCCAGCAGCTGGGTACAGGGCTTCGGCACAGATACGCAGTATTTT,CASSWVQGFGTDTQYF